This T cell receptor beta chain was captured in a study of blood T cell repertoires in COVID-19. Original processing methods: Amplification with reference gene primers provided the estimates of nucleated cell counts. Only in-frame clones appear in the TCRdb table, and some are missing; sequencing was by immunoSEQ multiplex PCR. Clone size and V and J calls were adopted from that table, with D and trimming inferred from the DNA. Among fewer than 350,000 clones, over 75% were seen once, and the ten largest hold roughly 2.3%. CDR1 and CDR2 (germline): SGHNT, YYREEE (reference sequence). The CDR3 length is 15 residues. With V trimmed by 0 bases and J by 6 bases, 6 bases remained unmatched.

The TCR sequence derives from a man aged 25-45 years who had recovered from COVID-19. The rearrangement joins TRBV5-4 to TRBJ1-5; TRBD1 matches at 7 bases. Sequenced: PBMCs or T cells enriched from blood (not recorded which). CDR3 amino acids: CASSLDRGESQPQHF. The CDR3 DNA follows: TGTGCCAGCAGCTTGGACAGGGGTGAAAGTCAGCCCCAGCATTTT.